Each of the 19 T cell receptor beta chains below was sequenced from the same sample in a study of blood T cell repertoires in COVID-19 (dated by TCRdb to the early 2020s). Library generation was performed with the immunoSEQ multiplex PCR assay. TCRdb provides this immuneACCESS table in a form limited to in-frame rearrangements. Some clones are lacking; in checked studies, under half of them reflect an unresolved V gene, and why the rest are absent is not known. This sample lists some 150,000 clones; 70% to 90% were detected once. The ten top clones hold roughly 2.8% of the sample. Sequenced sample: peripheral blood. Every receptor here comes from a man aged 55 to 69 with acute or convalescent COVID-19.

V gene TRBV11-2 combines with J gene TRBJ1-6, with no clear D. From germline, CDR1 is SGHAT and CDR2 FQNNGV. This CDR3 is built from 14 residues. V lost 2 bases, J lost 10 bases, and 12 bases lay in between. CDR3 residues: CASSLRGFESPLHF. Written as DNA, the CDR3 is TGTGCCAGCAGCTTACGAGGCTTCGAATCACCCCTCCACTTT.

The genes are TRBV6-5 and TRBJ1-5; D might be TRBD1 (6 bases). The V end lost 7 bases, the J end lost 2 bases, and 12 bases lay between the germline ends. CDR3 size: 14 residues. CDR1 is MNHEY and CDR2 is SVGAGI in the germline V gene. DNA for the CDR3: TGTGCCAGCAATGGGGGCGCGGGCAATCAGCCCCAGCATTTT. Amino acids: CASNGGAGNQPQHF.

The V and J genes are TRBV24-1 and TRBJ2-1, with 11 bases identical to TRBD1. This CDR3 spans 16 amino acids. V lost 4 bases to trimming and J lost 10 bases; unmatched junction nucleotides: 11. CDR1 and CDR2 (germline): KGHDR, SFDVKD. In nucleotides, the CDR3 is TGTGCCACCAGTGACTACCGGGACAGGGGGTATGGGGAGCAGTTCTTC. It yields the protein CATSDYRDRGYGEQFF.

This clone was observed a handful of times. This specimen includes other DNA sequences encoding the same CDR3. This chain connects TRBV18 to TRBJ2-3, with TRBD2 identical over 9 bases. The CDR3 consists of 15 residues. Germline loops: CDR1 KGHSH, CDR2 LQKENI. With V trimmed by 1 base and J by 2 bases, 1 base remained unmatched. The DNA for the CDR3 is TGTGCCAGCTCACCACTAGCGGGGGCCACAGATACGCAGTATTTT. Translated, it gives CASSPLAGATDTQYF.

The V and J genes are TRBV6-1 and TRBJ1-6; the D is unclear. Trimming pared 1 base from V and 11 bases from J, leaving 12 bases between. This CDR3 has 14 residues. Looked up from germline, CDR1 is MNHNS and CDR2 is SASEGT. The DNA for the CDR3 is TGTGCCAGCAGTGAAGGGGAGGGCAGTACACCCCTCCACTTT. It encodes CASSEGEGSTPLHF.

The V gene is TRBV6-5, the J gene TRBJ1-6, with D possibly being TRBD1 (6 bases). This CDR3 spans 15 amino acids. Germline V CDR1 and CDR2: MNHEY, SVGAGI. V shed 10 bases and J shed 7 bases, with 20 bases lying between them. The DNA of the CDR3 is TGTGCCATTTCACAGGGAAGTCGTTGGAATTCACCCCTCCACTTT. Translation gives CAISQGSRWNSPLHF.

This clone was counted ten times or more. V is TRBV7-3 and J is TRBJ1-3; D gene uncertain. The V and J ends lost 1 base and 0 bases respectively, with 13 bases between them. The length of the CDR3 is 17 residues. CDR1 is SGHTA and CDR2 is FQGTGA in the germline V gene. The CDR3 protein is CASSLMSPGSSGNTIYF. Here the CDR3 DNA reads TGTGCCAGCAGCTTAATGAGTCCGGGGAGCTCTGGAAACACCATATATTTT. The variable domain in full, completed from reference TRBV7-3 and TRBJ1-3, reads GAGVSQTPSNKVTEKGKYVELRCDPISGHTALYWYRQSLGQGPEFLIYFQGTGAADDSGLPNDRFFAVRPEGSVSTLKIQRTERGDSAVYLCASSLMSPGSSGNTIYFGEGSWLTVV.

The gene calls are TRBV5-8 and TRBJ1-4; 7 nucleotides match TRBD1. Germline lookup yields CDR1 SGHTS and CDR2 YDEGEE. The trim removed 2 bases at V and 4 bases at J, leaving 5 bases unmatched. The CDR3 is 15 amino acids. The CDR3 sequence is CASSFGQVVNEKLFF. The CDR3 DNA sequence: TGTGCCAGCAGCTTTGGACAGGTTGTTAATGAAAAACTGTTTTTT. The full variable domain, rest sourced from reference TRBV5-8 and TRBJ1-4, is EAGVTQSPTHLIKTRGQQATLRCSPISGHTSVYWYQQALGLGLQFLLWYDEGEERNRGNFPPRFSGRQFPNYSSELNVNALELEDSALYLCASSFGQVVNEKLFFGSGTQLSVL.

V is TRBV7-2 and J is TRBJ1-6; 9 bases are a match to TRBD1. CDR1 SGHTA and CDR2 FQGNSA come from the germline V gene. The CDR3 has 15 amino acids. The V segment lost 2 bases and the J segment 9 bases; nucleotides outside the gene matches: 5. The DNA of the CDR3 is TGTGCCAGCAGCTTAAAAAGACAGGGGGGTTCACCCCTCCACTTT. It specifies CASSLKRQGGSPLHF.

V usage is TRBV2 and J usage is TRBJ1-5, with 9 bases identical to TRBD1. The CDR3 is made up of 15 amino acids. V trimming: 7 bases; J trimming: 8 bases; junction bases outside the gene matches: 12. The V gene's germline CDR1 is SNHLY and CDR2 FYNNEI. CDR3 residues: CASNPGTGRNEPQHF. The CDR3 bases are TGTGCCAGCAACCCCGGGACAGGGCGGAATGAGCCCCAGCATTTT.

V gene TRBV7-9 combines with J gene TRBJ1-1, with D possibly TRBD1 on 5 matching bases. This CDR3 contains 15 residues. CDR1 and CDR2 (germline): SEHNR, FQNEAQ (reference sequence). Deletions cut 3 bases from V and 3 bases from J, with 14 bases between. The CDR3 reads CASSFGPRADTEAFF. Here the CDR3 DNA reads TGTGCCAGCAGCTTCGGACCCAGGGCCGACACTGAAGCTTTCTTT.

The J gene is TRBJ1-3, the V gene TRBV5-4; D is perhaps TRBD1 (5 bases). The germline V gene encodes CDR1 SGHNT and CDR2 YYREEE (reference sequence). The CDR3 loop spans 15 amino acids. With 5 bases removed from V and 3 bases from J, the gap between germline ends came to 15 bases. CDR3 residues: CASSQGGDFGNTIYF. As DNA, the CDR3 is TGTGCCAGCAGTCAGGGAGGGGATTTTGGAAACACCATATATTTT.

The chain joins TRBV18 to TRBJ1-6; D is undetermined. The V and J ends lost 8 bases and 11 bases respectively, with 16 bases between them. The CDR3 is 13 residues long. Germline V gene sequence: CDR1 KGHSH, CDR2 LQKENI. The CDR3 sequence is CASGPQFDAPLHF. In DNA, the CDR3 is TGTGCCAGCGGCCCTCAGTTCGATGCACCCCTCCACTTT.

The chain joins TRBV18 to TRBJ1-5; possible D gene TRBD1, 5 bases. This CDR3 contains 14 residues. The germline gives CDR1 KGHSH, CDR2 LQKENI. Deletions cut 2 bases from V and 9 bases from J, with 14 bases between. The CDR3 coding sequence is TGTGCCAGCTCACCAGGGCAGGGTGACGGGCCCCAGCATTTT. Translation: CASSPGQGDGPQHF.

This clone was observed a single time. In nucleotides, the CDR3 is TGTGCCAGCAGCGTAGGCGGGGTAACTATAGAAAATGAGCAGTTCTTC. Protein: CASSVGGVTIENEQFF. The chain links TRBV9 to TRBJ2-1; possible D gene TRBD2, 6 bases. This CDR3 is 16 amino acids long. V was pared by 0 bases and J by 7 bases, with 17 bases between. Germline CDR1 and CDR2: SGDLS and YYNGEE.

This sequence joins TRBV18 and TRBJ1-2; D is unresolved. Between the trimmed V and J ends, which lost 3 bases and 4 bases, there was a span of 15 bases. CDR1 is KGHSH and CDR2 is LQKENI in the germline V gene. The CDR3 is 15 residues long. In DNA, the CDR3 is TGTGCCAGCTCACCGGGGAGGGAGCTCCCCTATGGCTACACCTTC. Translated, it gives CASSPGRELPYGYTF.

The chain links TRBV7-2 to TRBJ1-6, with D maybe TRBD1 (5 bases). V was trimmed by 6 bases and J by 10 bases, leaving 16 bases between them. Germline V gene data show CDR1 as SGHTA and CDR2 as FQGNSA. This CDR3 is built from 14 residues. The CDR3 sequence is CASRMDARGSPLHF. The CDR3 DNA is TGTGCCAGCAGGATGGACGCCCGGGGGTCACCCCTCCACTTT.

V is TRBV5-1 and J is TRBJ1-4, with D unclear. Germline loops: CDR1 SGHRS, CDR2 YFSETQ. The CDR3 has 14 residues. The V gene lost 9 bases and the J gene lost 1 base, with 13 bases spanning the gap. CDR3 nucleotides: TGCGCCACATCTTACGGGGAAACTAATGAAAAACTGTTTTTT. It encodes CATSYGETNEKLFF. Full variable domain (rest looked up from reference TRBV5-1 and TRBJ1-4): KAGVTQTPRYLIKTRGQQVTLSCSPISGHRSVSWYQQTPGQGLQFLFEYFSETQRNKGNFPGRFSGRQFSNSRSEMNVSTLELGDSALYLCATSYGETNEKLFFGSGTQLSVL.

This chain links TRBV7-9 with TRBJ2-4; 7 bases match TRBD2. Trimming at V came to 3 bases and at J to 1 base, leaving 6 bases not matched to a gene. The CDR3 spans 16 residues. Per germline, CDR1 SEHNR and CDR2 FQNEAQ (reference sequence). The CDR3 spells CASSLGGRVAKNIQYF. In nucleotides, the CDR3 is TGTGCCAGCAGCTTGGGAGGGAGGGTGGCCAAAAACATTCAGTACTTC.